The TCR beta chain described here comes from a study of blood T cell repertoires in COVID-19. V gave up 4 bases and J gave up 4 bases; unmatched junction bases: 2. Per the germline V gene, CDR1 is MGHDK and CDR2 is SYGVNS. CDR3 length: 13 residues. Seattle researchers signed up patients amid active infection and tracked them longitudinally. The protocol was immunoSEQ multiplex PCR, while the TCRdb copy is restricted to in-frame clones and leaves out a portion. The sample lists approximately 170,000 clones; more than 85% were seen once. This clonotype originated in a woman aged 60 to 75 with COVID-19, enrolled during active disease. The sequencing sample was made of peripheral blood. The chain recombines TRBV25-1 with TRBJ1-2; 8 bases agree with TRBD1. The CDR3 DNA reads TGTGCCAGCAGTGTTACAGGGGGCTATGGCTACACCTTC. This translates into CASSVTGGYGYTF.